Below are 32 T cell receptor beta chains sequenced from a single sample in a study of T cells in Graves' hyperthyroidism and ophthalmopathy. RNA transcripts gave rise to amplified TCR beta CDR3 regions. The primer set for the first-round RT-PCR of the TCR CDR3 was HTBI. TCRdb re-called the multiplex PCR reads through MiXCR, storing one row per CDR3 protein. The sample consists of under 350,000 distinct CDR3 sequences, around 25% of them appearing once. The specimen sequenced was blood. These receptor sequences come from a man in his forties with Graves' hyperthyroidism that later progressed to Graves' ophthalmopathy.

This clonotype was seen at least ten times. The V call is TRBV27, the J call TRBJ1-3; D not resolved. CDR3 length equals 13 residues. Germline V lookup: CDR1 MNHEY, CDR2 SMNVEV (reference sequence). V was trimmed by 5 bases and J by 6 bases, leaving 11 bases between them. The CDR3 sequence: CASSPHGLNTIYF. The CDR3 bases are TGTGCCAGCAGTCCTCACGGGTTAAACACCATATATTTT.

The gene calls are TRBV7-2 and TRBJ2-5, with D perhaps matching TRBD1 (5 bases). CDR1 SGHTA and CDR2 FQGNSA come from the germline V gene. The CDR3 spans 16 residues. V gave up 5 bases and J gave up 4 bases, with 20 bases separating them. The CDR3: CASSPTFDRERETQYF. CDR3 in DNA: TGTGCCAGCAGCCCAACCTTTGACAGAGAAAGAGAGACCCAGTACTTC. Full variable domain (missing parts from reference TRBV7-2 and TRBJ2-5): GAGVSQSPSNKVTEKGKDVELRCDPISGHTALYWYRQSLGQGLEFLIYFQGNSAPDKSGLPSDRFSAERTGGSVSTLTIQRTQQEDSAVYLCASSPTFDRERETQYFGPGTRLLVL.

This clonotype was counted at least ten times. The chain employs TRBV12-3 or TRBV12-4 and TRBJ2-7; 10 nucleotides agree with TRBD2. V was pared by 6 bases and J by 6 bases, with 8 bases of the junction left unmatched. The CDR3 length is 14 residues. CDR3 loop: CASRTGASGGEQYF. CDR3 nucleotides: TGTGCCAGCAGGACCGGGGCTAGCGGGGGCGAGCAGTACTTC.

This sequence joins TRBV20-1 and TRBJ2-7; the match to TRBD2 covers 7 bases. The J segment lost 5 bases and the V segment lost 1 base, leaving 5 bases of the junction unmatched. Germline V gives CDR1 DFQATT, CDR2 SNEGSKA (reference sequence). The CDR3 extends over 13 amino acids. The CDR3 here is CSARVLRGNEQYF. The CDR3 DNA is TGCAGTGCTAGAGTTTTGCGGGGGAACGAGCAGTACTTC.

V is TRBV30 and J is TRBJ2-7, with D hard to call. Trimming removed 0 bases from V and 7 bases from J, with 13 bases in between. CDR1 is GTSNPN, CDR2 SVGIG, per germline (reference sequence). The CDR3 sequence is 13 residues long. The CDR3 DNA reads TGTGCCTGGAGTGTACTCCCCTATGGGGAGCAGTACTTC. This translates into CAWSVLPYGEQYF. The full variable domain, rest sourced from reference TRBV30 and TRBJ2-7, is SQTIHQWPATLVQPVGSPLSLECTVEGTSNPNLYWYRQAAGRGLQLLFYSVGIGQISSEVPQNLSASRPQDRQFILSSKKLLLSDSGFYLCAWSVLPYGEQYFGPGTRLTVT.

This clonotype was picked up many times. V gene TRBV5-6 combines with J gene TRBJ2-7, with 9 bases matching TRBD1. This CDR3 comprises 15 residues. Per the germline V gene, CDR1 is SGHDT and CDR2 is YYEEEE. J was trimmed by 6 bases and V by 5 bases; bases with no gene match: 12. Here the CDR3 reads CASRFGQGTASEQYF. The CDR3 DNA follows: TGTGCCAGCAGATTCGGACAGGGGACGGCTTCCGAGCAGTACTTC. The variable domain in full, with the rest retrieved from reference TRBV5-6 and TRBJ2-7, is DAGVTQSPTHLIKTRGQQVTLRCSPKSGHDTVSWYQQALGQGPQFIFQYYEEEERQRGNFPDRFSGHQFPNYSSELNVNALLLGDSALYLCASRFGQGTASEQYFGPGTRLTVT.

The chain has TRBV6-2 or TRBV6-3 and TRBJ2-5; 7 positions agree with TRBD2. Germline CDR1 is MNHEY and CDR2 is SVGEGT. Trimming cost V 6 bases and J 2 bases; bases outside gene matches: 9. The CDR3 covers 15 residues. As DNA, the CDR3 is TGTGCCAGCAGCAACATTAAGCGGGGACAAGAGACCCAGTACTTC. Protein sequence: CASSNIKRGQETQYF.

This clonotype was counted many times. V gene TRBV12-3 or TRBV12-4 combines with J gene TRBJ2-7; D may be TRBD1 (5 bases). The CDR3 runs 15 residues. V lost 6 bases and J lost 0, with 15 bases in between. The DNA of the CDR3 is TGTGCCAGCAGCCAAAAGACAGCACGCTCCTACGAGCAGTACTTC. It is translated as CASSQKTARSYEQYF.

In this sample, this clonotype turned up many times. The CDR3: CASSDRAGGELFF. CDR3 nucleotides: TGTGCCAGCAGTGATAGGGCGGGAGGGGAGCTGTTTTTT. This rearrangement joins TRBV2 to TRBJ2-2, with TRBD2 as a possible D gene (6 bases). From germline, CDR1 is SNHLY and CDR2 FYNNEI. This CDR3 spans 13 amino acids. V was clipped by 3 bases and J by 8 bases, with 10 bases between them.

In its sample, this clonotype was seen a few times. The rearrangement uses TRBV12-3 or TRBV12-4 and TRBJ2-7; D call uncertain. The length of the CDR3 is 13 residues. V gave up 1 base and J gave up 2 bases, with 6 bases separating them. In DNA, the CDR3 is TGTGCCAGCAGTTTAGACGAGACCTACGAGCAGTACTTC. The encoded protein is CASSLDETYEQYF.

This clonotype showed up many times. The chain uses TRBV20-1 and TRBJ1-5; no clear D gene. V was shortened by 6 bases and J by 2 bases, with 17 bases between the two germline ends. Germline V gene lookup returns CDR1 DFQATT and CDR2 SNEGSKA (reference sequence). The CDR3 consists of 15 residues. The CDR3 here is CSAALPQAGNQPQHF. In nucleotides, the CDR3 is TGCAGTGCCGCCCTCCCCCAGGCAGGCAATCAGCCCCAGCATTTT.

Ten or more counts support this clonotype. This chain links TRBV28 with TRBJ1-3; no clear D gene. V lost 3 bases, J lost 4 bases, and 10 bases lay in between. CDR1 MDHEN and CDR2 SYDVKM come from the germline V gene. The CDR3 length is 14 residues. CDR3: CASSLRPRGNTIYF. CDR3 nucleotides: TGTGCCAGCAGTTTGCGTCCGCGGGGAAACACCATATATTTT. Full variable domain (remainder filled in from reference TRBV28 and TRBJ1-3): DVKVTQSSRYLVKRTGEKVFLECVQDMDHENMFWYRQDPGLGLRLIYFSYDVKMKEKGDIPEGYSVSREKKERFSLILESASTNQTSMYLCASSLRPRGNTIYFGEGSWLTVV.

The sample holds many counts of this clonotype. A read error may be the cause here, since a much bigger clone is one base away. The genes are TRBV28 and TRBJ2-7, with 9 bases that match TRBD2. V lost 3 bases and J lost 2; bases outside the gene matches: 8. The germline V gene has CDR1 MDHEN and CDR2 SYDVKM. The CDR3 is 16 residues long. The CDR3 DNA follows: TGTGCCAGCAGTTTCAAAGGTAGCGGGAGCCCCTACGAGCAGTACTTC. Its protein product is CASSFKGSGSPYEQYF.

This clonotype has at least ten counts. No conserved phenylalanine or tryptophan ends this CDR3, so it is likely a read error. The chain carries TRBV6-1 and TRBJ1-1; D is unresolved. Trimming removed 6 bases at V and 11 bases at J, with 13 bases between. The CDR3 has 11 residues. The germline CDR1 and CDR2 sequences are MNHNS and SASEGT. In nucleotides, the CDR3 is TGTGCCAGCAGCGCCAACGTCGCCGCTTTCTCT. Encoded protein: CASSANVAAFS.

V and J are TRBV24-1 and TRBJ2-7; 9 nucleotides line up with TRBD1. With V trimmed by 10 bases and J by 6 bases, 9 bases remained unmatched. The length of the CDR3 is 13 residues. From germline, CDR1 is KGHDR and CDR2 SFDVKD. The CDR3 reads CATSGTGPVEQYF. The CDR3 DNA sequence: TGTGCCACTTCCGGGACAGGGCCCGTCGAGCAGTACTTC.

This clonotype was recorded many times. V usage is TRBV3-1 and J usage is TRBJ2-7; D perhaps matches TRBD2 (5 bases). This CDR3 has 16 residues. V lost 1 base, J lost 3 bases, and 16 bases lay in between. Germline CDR1 is LGHDT and CDR2 is YNNKEL (reference sequence). The CDR3 coding sequence is TGTGCCAGCAGCCAAGTATTTGGCCCCGGGGACTACGAGCAGTACTTC. Protein product: CASSQVFGPGDYEQYF.

This chain links TRBV6-1 with TRBJ2-6; 10 nucleotides agree with TRBD1. CDR1 is MNHNS and CDR2 is SASEGT in the germline V gene. This CDR3 contains 17 residues. Trimming removed 6 bases from V and 0 bases from J; junction bases left unmatched: 5. As DNA, the CDR3 is TGTGCCAGCAGGGGGACAGGGGATGTCTCTGGGGCCAACGTCCTGACTTTC. The encoded protein is CASRGTGDVSGANVLTF.

The rearrangement uses TRBV20-1 and TRBJ2-5, with D tentatively TRBD2 (6 bases). Trimming removed 2 bases from V and 7 bases from J, with 11 bases in between. The CDR3 spans 12 residues. Germline CDR1 is DFQATT and CDR2 is SNEGSKA (reference sequence). The CDR3 region is CSARTSLGTQYF. CDR3 sequence (DNA): TGCAGTGCTAGAACTAGCTTGGGGACCCAGTACTTC.

This clonotype was detected many times. This CDR3 is CASSEGQIFNQPQHF. DNA for the CDR3: TGTGCCAGCAGTGAAGGCCAGATTTTTAATCAGCCCCAGCATTTT. This chain uses TRBV2 with TRBJ1-5, with D unclear. The CDR3 runs 15 residues. Trimming cost V 1 base and J 4 bases, with 11 bases left between them. Germline CDR1 and CDR2: SNHLY and FYNNEI.

The sample holds many counts of this clonotype. The chain links TRBV28 to TRBJ2-5; TRBD1 matches 7 bases. After removal of 4 bases from V and 2 bases from J, the junction contained 4 bases not matched to a gene. From germline, CDR1 is MDHEN and CDR2 SYDVKM. The CDR3 contains 14 residues. In DNA, the CDR3 is TGTGCCAGCAGTTCGCCGGGACAGCAAGAGACCCAGTACTTC. Encoded protein: CASSSPGQQETQYF.

In this sample, this clonotype turned up a few times. The chain has TRBV6-5 and TRBJ1-6; D is unclear. The CDR3 is 16 residues long. CDR1 and CDR2 from the germline V gene are MNHEY and SVGAGI. V gave up 0 bases and J gave up 5 bases, with 11 bases separating them. The CDR3 DNA follows: TGTGCCAGCAGTTACTCGAGGGTGATAGATAATTCACCCCTCCACTTT. Protein sequence: CASSYSRVIDNSPLHF.

This clonotype was counted ten times or more. J is TRBJ2-5 and V is TRBV20-1; the match to TRBD2 covers 7 bases. The ends lost 4 bases at V and 4 bases at J; junction bases unmatched: 6. The germline CDR1 and CDR2 sequences are DFQATT and SNEGSKA (reference sequence). CDR3 size: 13 residues. CDR3 residues: CSANLLARETQYF. The CDR3, as DNA: TGCAGTGCTAACCTACTAGCGAGAGAGACCCAGTACTTC.

The rearrangement joins TRBV29-1 to TRBJ1-2; D might be TRBD1 (5 bases). V lost 5 bases to trimming and J lost 1 base, with 11 bases between them. CDR1 and CDR2 from the germline V gene are SQVTM and ANQGSEA. The CDR3 totals 13 residues. CDR3 residues: CSVRGGLNYGYTF. The CDR3, as DNA: TGCAGCGTTAGGGGAGGGCTTAACTATGGCTACACCTTC.

This chain uses TRBV18 with TRBJ2-7; 8 nucleotides match TRBD2. The germline CDR1 and CDR2 sequences are KGHSH and LQKENI. Trimming removed 5 bases from V and 1 base from J; junction bases left unmatched: 13. The CDR3 spans 17 residues. CDR3 sequence reads: CASSSYSTTSGSYEQYF. The DNA for the CDR3 is TGTGCCAGCTCATCATACTCGACCACTAGCGGTTCCTACGAGCAGTACTTC.

This clonotype was found many times. The chain links TRBV6-5 to TRBJ1-1, with a tentative D call TRBD1 (5 bases). Germline CDR1 and CDR2: MNHEY and SVGAGI. The CDR3 runs 13 residues. V was pared by 6 bases and J by 7 bases, with 15 bases between. The CDR3 here is CASRFPLGGEAFF. Here the CDR3 DNA reads TGTGCCAGCAGGTTCCCGTTGGGGGGTGAAGCTTTCTTT.

This clonotype was seen repeatedly, ten times or more. The chain recombines TRBV29-1 with TRBJ2-7; the D call may be TRBD1 or TRBD2 (6 bases each). The V gene's germline CDR1 is SQVTM and CDR2 ANQGSEA. This CDR3 comprises 13 residues. Trimming pared 7 bases from V and 2 bases from J, leaving 15 bases between. CDR3 loop: CSATWGAPYEQYF. The CDR3 nucleotides are TGCAGCGCCACTTGGGGGGCCCCCTACGAGCAGTACTTC.

The table lists this clonotype with many counts. The chain couples TRBV12-3 or TRBV12-4 to TRBJ1-2, with D hard to call. The CDR3 is 13 amino acids. Trimming took 5 bases from V and 0 from J, leaving 7 bases between them. This CDR3 reads CASSPGANYGYTF. The CDR3 DNA follows: TGTGCCAGCAGTCCCGGGGCTAACTATGGCTACACCTTC.

The CDR3 region is CSATDSDQETQYF. In nucleotides, the CDR3 is TGCAGTGCTACGGACAGCGACCAAGAGACCCAGTACTTC. J is TRBJ2-5 and V is TRBV20-1; D possibly corresponds to TRBD1 (6 bases). Looked up from germline, CDR1 is DFQATT and CDR2 is SNEGSKA (reference sequence). The CDR3 is 13 amino acids. Between the trimmed V and J ends, which lost 4 bases and 0 bases, there was a span of 9 bases.

This clonotype was picked up many times. The CDR3 sequence: CASSAPQGRNMDNQPQHF. CDR3 nucleotide sequence: TGTGCCAGCAGTGCGCCACAGGGGCGAAATATGGACAATCAGCCCCAGCATTTT. This chain connects TRBV2 to TRBJ1-5; 7 bases fit TRBD1. This CDR3 is built from 18 residues. CDR1 and CDR2 (germline): SNHLY, FYNNEI. V was clipped by 4 bases and J by 3 bases; unmatched bases: 15.

This chain uses TRBV6-2 or TRBV6-3 with TRBJ2-7; 15 bases agree with TRBD2. With V trimmed by 6 bases and J by 3 bases, 6 bases remained unmatched. The CDR3 has 16 amino acids. In germline, CDR1 is MNHEY, CDR2 SVGEGT. CDR3 amino acids: CASRGLAGGPGYEQYF. The CDR3 DNA reads TGTGCCAGCAGAGGACTAGCGGGAGGGCCTGGCTACGAGCAGTACTTC.

This clonotype was seen repeatedly, ten times or more. The chain carries TRBV6-5 and TRBJ1-1; a possible D gene is TRBD1 (5 bases). The germline CDR1 and CDR2 sequences are MNHEY and SVGAGI. The ends were cut back, 7 bases at V and 6 bases at J, with 18 bases in the middle. The CDR3 length is 14 residues. This CDR3 is CASTLSARGPEAFF. Here the CDR3 DNA reads TGTGCCAGCACTCTCTCAGCCCGGGGCCCTGAAGCTTTCTTT.

The genes are TRBV6-2 or TRBV6-3 and TRBJ1-2, with TRBD1 matching 9 bases. CDR3 length: 15 residues. Germline V gene lookup returns CDR1 MNHEY and CDR2 SVGEGT. The V and J ends lost 5 bases and 2 bases, in that order; junction bases with no gene match: 6. The CDR3 DNA sequence: TGTGCCAGCAGTAACGCCGGGACAGGGAACTATGGCTACACCTTC. Its protein is CASSNAGTGNYGYTF.